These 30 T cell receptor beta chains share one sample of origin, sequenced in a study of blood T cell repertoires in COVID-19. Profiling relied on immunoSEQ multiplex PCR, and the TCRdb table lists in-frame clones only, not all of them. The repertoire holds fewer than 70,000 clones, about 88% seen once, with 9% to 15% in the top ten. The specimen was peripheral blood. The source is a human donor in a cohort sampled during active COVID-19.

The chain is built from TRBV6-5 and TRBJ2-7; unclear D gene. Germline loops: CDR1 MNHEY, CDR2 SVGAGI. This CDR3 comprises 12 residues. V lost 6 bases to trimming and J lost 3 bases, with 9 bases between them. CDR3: CASSMNSYEQYF. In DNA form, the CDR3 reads TGTGCCAGCAGCATGAACAGCTACGAGCAGTACTTC.

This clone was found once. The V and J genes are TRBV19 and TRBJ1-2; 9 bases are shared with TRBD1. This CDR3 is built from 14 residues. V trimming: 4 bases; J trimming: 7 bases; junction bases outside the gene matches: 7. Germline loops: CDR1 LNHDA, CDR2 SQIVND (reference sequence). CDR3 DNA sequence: TGTGCCAGTAGTAGGACAGGGGAATCGGCTGGCTACACCTTC. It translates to CASSRTGESAGYTF.

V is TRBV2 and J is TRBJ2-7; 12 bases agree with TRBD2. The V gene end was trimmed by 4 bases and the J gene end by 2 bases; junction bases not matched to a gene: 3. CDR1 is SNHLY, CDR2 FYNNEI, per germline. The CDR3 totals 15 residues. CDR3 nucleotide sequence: TGTGCCAGCAGTGGACTAGCGGGAGTAGCCTACGAGCAGTACTTC. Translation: CASSGLAGVAYEQYF.

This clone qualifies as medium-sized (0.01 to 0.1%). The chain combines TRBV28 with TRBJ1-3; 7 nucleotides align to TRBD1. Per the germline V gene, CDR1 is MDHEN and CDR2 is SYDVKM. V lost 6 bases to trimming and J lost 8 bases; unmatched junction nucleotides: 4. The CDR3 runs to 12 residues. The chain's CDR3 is CASRTGWHTIYF. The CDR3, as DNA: TGTGCCAGCAGGACAGGGTGGCACACCATATATTTT.

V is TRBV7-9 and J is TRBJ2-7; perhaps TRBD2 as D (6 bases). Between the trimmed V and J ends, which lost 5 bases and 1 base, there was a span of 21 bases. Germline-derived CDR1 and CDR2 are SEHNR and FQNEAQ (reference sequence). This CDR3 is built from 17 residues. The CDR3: CASSLPATRLISYEQYF. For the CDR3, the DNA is TGTGCCAGCAGCCTCCCGGCGACTAGGCTAATATCCTACGAGCAGTACTTC.

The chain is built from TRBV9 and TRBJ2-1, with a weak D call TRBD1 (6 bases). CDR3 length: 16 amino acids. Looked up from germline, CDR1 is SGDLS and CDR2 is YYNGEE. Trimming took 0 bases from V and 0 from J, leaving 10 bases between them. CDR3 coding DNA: TGTGCCAGCAGCGTAGCCAGGGGTGGCTCCTACAATGAGCAGTTCTTC. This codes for CASSVARGGSYNEQFF.

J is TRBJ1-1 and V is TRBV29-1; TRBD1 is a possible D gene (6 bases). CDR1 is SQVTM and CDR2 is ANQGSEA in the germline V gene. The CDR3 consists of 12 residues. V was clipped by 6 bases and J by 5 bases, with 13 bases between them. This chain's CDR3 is CSVRGGATEAFF. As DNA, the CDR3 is TGCAGCGTCCGAGGGGGGGCTACTGAAGCTTTCTTT.

The CDR3 DNA reads TGCGCCAGCAGCCAAGCGGGCTCCTACAATGAGCAGTTCTTC. It translates to CASSQAGSYNEQFF. The chain has TRBV4-3 and TRBJ2-1, with D unclear. Germline V gene sequence: CDR1 LGHNA, CDR2 YSLEER. The CDR3 spans 14 residues. V lost 1 base and J 0 bases, leaving 4 bases between the germline ends.

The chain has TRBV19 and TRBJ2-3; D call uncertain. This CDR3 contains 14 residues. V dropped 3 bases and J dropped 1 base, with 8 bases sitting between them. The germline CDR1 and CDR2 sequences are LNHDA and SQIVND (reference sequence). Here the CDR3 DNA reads TGTGCCAGTAGTATGATGGCAGGCACAGATACGCAGTATTTT. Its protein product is CASSMMAGTDTQYF. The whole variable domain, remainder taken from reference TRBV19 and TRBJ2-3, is DGGITQSPKYLFRKEGQNVTLSCEQNLNHDAMYWYRQDPGQGLRLIYYSQIVNDFQKGDIAEGYSVSREKKESFPLTVTSAQKNPTAFYLCASSMMAGTDTQYFGPGTRLTVL.

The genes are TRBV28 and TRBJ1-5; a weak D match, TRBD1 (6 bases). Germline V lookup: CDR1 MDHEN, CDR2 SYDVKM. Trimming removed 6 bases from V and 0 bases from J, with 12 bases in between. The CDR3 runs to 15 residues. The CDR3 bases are TGTGCCAGCAGCCAGGACAGTAATAGCAATCAGCCCCAGCATTTT. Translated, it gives CASSQDSNSNQPQHF.

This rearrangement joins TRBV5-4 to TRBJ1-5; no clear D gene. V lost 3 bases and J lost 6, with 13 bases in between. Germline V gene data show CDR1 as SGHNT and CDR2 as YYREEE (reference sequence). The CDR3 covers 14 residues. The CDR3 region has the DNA TGTGCCAGCAGCTCGATGTCATCGGGTCAGCCCCAGCATTTT. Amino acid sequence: CASSSMSSGQPQHF.

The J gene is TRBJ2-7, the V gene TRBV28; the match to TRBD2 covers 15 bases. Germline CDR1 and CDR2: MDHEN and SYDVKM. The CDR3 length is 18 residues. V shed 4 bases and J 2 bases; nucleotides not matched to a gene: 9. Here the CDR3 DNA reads TGTGCCAGCAGTTCCCGGACTAGCGGGAGGGCCGATCCCTACGAGCAGTACTTC. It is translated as CASSSRTSGRADPYEQYF.

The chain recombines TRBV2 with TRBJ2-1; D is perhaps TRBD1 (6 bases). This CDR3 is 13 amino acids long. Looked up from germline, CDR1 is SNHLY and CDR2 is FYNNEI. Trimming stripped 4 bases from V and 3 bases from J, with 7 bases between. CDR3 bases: TGTGCCAGCAGTGGACAGGACTACAATGAGCAGTTCTTC. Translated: CASSGQDYNEQFF. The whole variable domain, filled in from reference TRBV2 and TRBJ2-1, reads EPEVTQTPSHQVTQMGQEVILRCVPISNHLYFYWYRQILGQKVEFLVSFYNNEISEKSEIFDDQFSVERPDGSNFTLKIRSTKLEDSAMYFCASSGQDYNEQFFGPGTRLTVL.

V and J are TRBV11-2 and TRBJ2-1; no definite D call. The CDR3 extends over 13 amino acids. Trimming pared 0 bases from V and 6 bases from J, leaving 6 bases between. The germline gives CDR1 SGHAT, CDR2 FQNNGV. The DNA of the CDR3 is TGTGCCAGCAGCTTAGAGGCGGTCAATGAGCAGTTCTTC. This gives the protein CASSLEAVNEQFF.

This CDR3 is CASSQTGDNFYGYTF. CDR3 coding DNA: TGTGCCAGCAGTCAGACAGGCGATAATTTCTATGGCTACACCTTC. The rearrangement uses TRBV7-2 and TRBJ1-2; TRBD1 is a possible D gene (6 bases). The CDR3 totals 15 residues. V was shortened by 6 bases and J by 4 bases, with 18 bases between the two germline ends. The germline CDR1 and CDR2 sequences are SGHTA and FQGNSA.

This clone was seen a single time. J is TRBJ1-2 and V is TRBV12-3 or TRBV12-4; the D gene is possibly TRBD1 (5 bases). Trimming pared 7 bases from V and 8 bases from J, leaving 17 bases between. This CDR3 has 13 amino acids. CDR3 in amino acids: CASTPHRGMGYTF. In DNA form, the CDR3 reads TGTGCCAGCACCCCCCATAGGGGTATGGGCTACACCTTC.

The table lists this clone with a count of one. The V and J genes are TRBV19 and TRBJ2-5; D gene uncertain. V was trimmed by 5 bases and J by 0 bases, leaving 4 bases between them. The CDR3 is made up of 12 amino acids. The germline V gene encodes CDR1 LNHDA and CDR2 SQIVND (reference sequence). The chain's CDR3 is CASSYDQETQYF. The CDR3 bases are TGTGCCAGTAGTTATGACCAAGAGACCCAGTACTTC.

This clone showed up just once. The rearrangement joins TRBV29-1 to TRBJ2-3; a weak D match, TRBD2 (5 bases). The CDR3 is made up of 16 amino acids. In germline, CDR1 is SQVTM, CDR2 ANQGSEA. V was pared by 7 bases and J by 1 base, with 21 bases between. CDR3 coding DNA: TGCAGCGCTGGAGCCCAGGACTTCTGGGGCACAGATACGCAGTATTTT. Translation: CSAGAQDFWGTDTQYF.

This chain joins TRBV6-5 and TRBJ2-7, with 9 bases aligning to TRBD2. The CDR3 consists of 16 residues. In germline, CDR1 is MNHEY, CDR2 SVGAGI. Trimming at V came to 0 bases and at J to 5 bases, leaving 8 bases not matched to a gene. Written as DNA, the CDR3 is TGTGCCAGCAGTTACTCGGGCGGGAGGGCCCGGGACGAGCAGTACTTC. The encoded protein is CASSYSGGRARDEQYF.

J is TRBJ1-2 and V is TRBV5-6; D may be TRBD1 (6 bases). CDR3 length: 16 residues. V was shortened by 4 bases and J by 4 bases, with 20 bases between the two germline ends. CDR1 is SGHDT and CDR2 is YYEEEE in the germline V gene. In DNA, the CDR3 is TGTGCCAGCAGCCCCTATTCGGGGGGCGAGGGCTATGGCTACACCTTC. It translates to CASSPYSGGEGYGYTF.

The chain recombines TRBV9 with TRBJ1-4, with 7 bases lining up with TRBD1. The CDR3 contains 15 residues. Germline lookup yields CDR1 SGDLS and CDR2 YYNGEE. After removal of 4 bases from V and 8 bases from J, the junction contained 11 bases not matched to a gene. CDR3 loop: CASSLMTGSREKLFF. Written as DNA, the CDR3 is TGTGCCAGCAGCTTGATGACAGGGAGTAGGGAAAAACTGTTTTTT.

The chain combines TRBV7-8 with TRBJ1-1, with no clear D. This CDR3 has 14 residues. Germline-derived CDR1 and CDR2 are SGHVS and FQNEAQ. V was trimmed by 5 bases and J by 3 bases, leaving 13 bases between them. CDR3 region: CASSPTGGYTEAFF. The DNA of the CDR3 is TGTGCCAGCAGCCCGACCGGAGGGTACACTGAAGCTTTCTTT.

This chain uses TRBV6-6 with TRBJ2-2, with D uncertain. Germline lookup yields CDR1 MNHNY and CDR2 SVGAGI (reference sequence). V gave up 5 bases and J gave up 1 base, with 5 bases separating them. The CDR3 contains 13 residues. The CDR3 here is CASSMRNTGELFF. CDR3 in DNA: TGTGCCAGCAGTATGCGGAACACCGGGGAGCTGTTTTTT.

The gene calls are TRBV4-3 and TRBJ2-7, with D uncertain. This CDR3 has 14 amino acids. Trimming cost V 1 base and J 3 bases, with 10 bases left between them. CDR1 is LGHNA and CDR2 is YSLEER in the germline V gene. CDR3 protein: CASSQGQLGYEQYF. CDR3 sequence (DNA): TGCGCCAGCAGCCAAGGACAACTGGGCTACGAGCAGTACTTC.

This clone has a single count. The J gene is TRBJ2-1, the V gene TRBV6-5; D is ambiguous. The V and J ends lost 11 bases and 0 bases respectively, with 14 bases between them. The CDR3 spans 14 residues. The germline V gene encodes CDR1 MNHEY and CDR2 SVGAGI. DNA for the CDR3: TGTGCCGCCGCTACTATCAGCTCCTACAATGAGCAGTTCTTC. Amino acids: CAAATISSYNEQFF.

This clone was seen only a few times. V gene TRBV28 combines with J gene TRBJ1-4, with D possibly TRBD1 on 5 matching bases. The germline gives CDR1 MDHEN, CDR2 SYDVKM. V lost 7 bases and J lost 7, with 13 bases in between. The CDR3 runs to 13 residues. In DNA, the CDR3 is TGTGCCAGCACCGCAGGGTCAGGTGAAAAACTGTTTTTT. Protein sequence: CASTAGSGEKLFF. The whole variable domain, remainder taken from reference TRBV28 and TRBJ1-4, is DVKVTQSSRYLVKRTGEKVFLECVQDMDHENMFWYRQDPGLGLRLIYFSYDVKMKEKGDIPEGYSVSREKKERFSLILESASTNQTSMYLCASTAGSGEKLFFGSGTQLSVL.

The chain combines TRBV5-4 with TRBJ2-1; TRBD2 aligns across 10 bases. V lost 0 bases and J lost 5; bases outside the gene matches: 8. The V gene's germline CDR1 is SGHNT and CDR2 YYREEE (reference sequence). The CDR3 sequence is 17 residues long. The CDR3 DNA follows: TGTGCCAGCAGCTTGGCTAGCGGGAGATTGAAGAACAATGAGCAGTTCTTC. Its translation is CASSLASGRLKNNEQFF.

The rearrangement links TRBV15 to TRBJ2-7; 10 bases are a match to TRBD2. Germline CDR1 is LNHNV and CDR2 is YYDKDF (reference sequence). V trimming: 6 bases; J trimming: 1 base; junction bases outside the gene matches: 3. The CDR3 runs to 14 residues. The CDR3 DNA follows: TGTGCCACCAGTAGGACTAGCGGTTCCTACGAGCAGTACTTC. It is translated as CATSRTSGSYEQYF.

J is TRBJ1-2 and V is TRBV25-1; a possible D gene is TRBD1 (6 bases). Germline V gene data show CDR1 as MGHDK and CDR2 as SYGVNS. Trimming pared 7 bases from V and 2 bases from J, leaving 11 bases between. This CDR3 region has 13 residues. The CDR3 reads CASIGGGNYGYTF. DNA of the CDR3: TGTGCCAGCATAGGGGGGGGAAACTATGGCTACACCTTC.

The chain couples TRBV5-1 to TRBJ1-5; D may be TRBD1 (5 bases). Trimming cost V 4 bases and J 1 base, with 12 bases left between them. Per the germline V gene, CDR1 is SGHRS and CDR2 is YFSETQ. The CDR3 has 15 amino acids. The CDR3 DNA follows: TGCGCCAGCAGCCTGACAGTCGGAAGCAATCAGCCCCAGCATTTT. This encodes CASSLTVGSNQPQHF. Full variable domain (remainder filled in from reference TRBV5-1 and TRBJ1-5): KAGVTQTPRYLIKTRGQQVTLSCSPISGHRSVSWYQQTPGQGLQFLFEYFSETQRNKGNFPGRFSGRQFSNSRSEMNVSTLELGDSALYLCASSLTVGSNQPQHFGDGTRLSIL.